Included here is one T cell receptor (beta chain) sequence, with context. Its specificity is unknown. The sample originates from a study of cytomegalovirus exposure and HLA in healthy donors. Germline V lookup: CDR1 SGHVS, CDR2 FQNEAQ. V was shortened by 6 bases and J by 4 bases, with 22 bases between the two germline ends. The CDR3 consists of 16 residues. The PCR ran on 60 Vbeta and 13 Jbeta primers. Measured with immunoSEQ multiplex PCR; TCRdb has only the in-frame clones, and not every one. Here the sample spans 150,000 to 200,000 clones, 65% to 80% being singletons. Findings and limits, study-wide: Most TCR sequences proved rare, with some public TCRs found in many donors.

This TCR was recovered from a middle-aged woman in good health and CMV-seropositive. Sequences were obtained from PBMCs. The V and J genes are TRBV7-8 and TRBJ2-7; possibly TRBD2 for D (7 bases). CDR3 sequence: CASSRPTRGASYEQYF. Here the CDR3 DNA reads TGTGCCAGCAGTCGCCCTACTCGGGGGGCCTCGTACGAGCAGTACTTC.